These 28 T cell receptor beta chains originate from one sample sequenced in a study of cytomegalovirus exposure and HLA in healthy donors. The PCR employed 60 Vbeta primers together with 13 Jbeta primers. Assay used: immunoSEQ multiplex PCR; TCRdb lists only in-frame clones, some missing. The table shows about 150,000 clones, with around 79% occurring only once. Material for sequencing was PBMCs. The receptor source for this set is a male donor in good health and CMV-seronegative.

The chain links TRBV6-5 to TRBJ2-7, with D tentatively TRBD2 (6 bases). CDR1 and CDR2 (germline): MNHEY, SVGAGI. The CDR3 is 14 amino acids. Trimming pared 7 bases from V and 1 base from J, leaving 14 bases between. This chain's CDR3 is CASTILGGSYEQYF. In DNA, the CDR3 is TGTGCCAGCACTATCCTTGGGGGGTCCTACGAGCAGTACTTC.

The CDR3 is CASGLVSDWTTNEKLFF. The CDR3 nucleotides are TGTGCTAGTGGTTTGGTATCGGACTGGACAACTAATGAAAAACTGTTTTTT. This chain connects TRBV12-5 to TRBJ1-4; D gene uncertain. The CDR3 runs to 17 residues. The V end lost 0 bases, the J end lost 0 bases, and 11 bases lay between the germline ends. The germline V gene encodes CDR1 LGHNT and CDR2 FRNRAP.

This clone has just one count. The J gene is TRBJ2-3, the V gene TRBV18; TRBD1 matches at 8 bases. V lost 3 bases and J lost 4; bases outside the gene matches: 12. Germline V lookup: CDR1 KGHSH, CDR2 LQKENI. This CDR3 region has 17 residues. CDR3 region: CASSPGLRTGMADTQYF. CDR3 nucleotide sequence: TGTGCCAGCTCACCGGGGTTGAGGACAGGGATGGCAGATACGCAGTATTTT.

This clone was observed a single time. The chain has TRBV4-2 and TRBJ2-5; 11 nucleotides line up with TRBD2. V trimming: 3 bases; J trimming: 2 bases; junction bases outside the gene matches: 5. The CDR3 extends over 16 amino acids. Germline V gene sequence: CDR1 LGHNA, CDR2 YNFKEQ. CDR3 protein: CASSQGTSGLQETQYF. The CDR3 DNA reads as TGTGCCAGCAGCCAGGGGACTAGCGGATTACAAGAGACCCAGTACTTC.

The V gene is TRBV15, the J gene TRBJ1-3, with 7 bases lining up with TRBD1. The length of the CDR3 is 15 residues. Germline CDR1 is LNHNV and CDR2 is YYDKDF (reference sequence). Unmatched junction bases numbered 5, after V lost 5 bases and J lost 1 base. CDR3 nucleotides: TGTGCCACCAGCGTTGGACAGGTATCTGGAAACACCATATATTTT. Its translation is CATSVGQVSGNTIYF. The variable domain in full, completed from reference TRBV15 and TRBJ1-3, reads DAMVIQNPRYQVTQFGKPVTLSCSQTLNHNVMYWYQQKSSQAPKLLFHYYDKDFNNEADTPDNFQSRRPNTSFCFLDIRSPGLGDTAMYLCATSVGQVSGNTIYFGEGSWLTVV.

The chain links TRBV29-1 to TRBJ1-2; D remains unclear. CDR1 is SQVTM and CDR2 is ANQGSEA in the germline V gene. V was cut by 7 bases and J by 6 bases, with 18 bases left in between. This CDR3 spans 13 amino acids. CDR3 nucleotides: TGCAGCGCTCCGACACGGGATGGGGATGGCTACACCTTC. Translated: CSAPTRDGDGYTF. Full variable domain (rest looked up from reference TRBV29-1 and TRBJ1-2): SAVISQKPSRDICQRGTSLTIQCQVDSQVTMMFWYRQQPGQSLTLIATANQGSEATYESGFVIDKFPISRPNLTFSTLTVSNMSPEDSSIYLCSAPTRDGDGYTFGSGTRLTVV.

This chain uses TRBV7-9 with TRBJ2-2; D gene ambiguous. Germline loops: CDR1 SEHNR, CDR2 FQNEAQ (reference sequence). CDR3 length: 14 residues. The V end lost 1 base, the J end lost 7 bases, and 10 bases lay between the germline ends. Here the CDR3 reads CASSLGSLNGELFF. The CDR3 nucleotides read TGTGCCAGCAGCTTAGGGAGTCTAAACGGGGAGCTGTTTTTT.

This clone was found a few times. This chain connects TRBV5-1 to TRBJ2-3, with TRBD1 matching over 10 bases. The J segment lost 2 bases and the V segment lost 0 bases, leaving 3 bases of the junction unmatched. The CDR3 extends over 16 amino acids. Germline V gives CDR1 SGHRS, CDR2 YFSETQ. The CDR3 loop is CASSLGTGGITDTQYF. The CDR3 DNA is TGCGCCAGCAGCTTGGGGACAGGGGGTATCACAGATACGCAGTATTTT.

The chain recombines TRBV7-6 with TRBJ1-6; 9 bases fit TRBD1. The CDR3 covers 15 residues. Germline CDR1 and CDR2: SGHVS and FNYEAQ. V shed 1 base and J 7 bases; nucleotides not matched to a gene: 2. The CDR3: CASSLGTGVNSPLHF. CDR3 coding DNA: TGTGCCAGCAGCTTAGGGACAGGGGTAAATTCACCCCTCCACTTT.

V and J are TRBV7-9 and TRBJ2-1; 8 bases line up with TRBD2. V lost 2 bases, J lost 6 bases, and 6 bases stayed unmatched. This CDR3 is built from 15 residues. Germline values: CDR1 SEHNR, CDR2 FQNEAQ (reference sequence). The CDR3 sequence: CASSLQTGGANEQFF. The CDR3 region has the DNA TGTGCCAGCAGCTTACAGACGGGAGGGGCCAATGAGCAGTTCTTC.

This chain joins TRBV9 and TRBJ2-3; TRBD1 agrees at 8 bases. Unmatched junction bases numbered 4, after V lost 3 bases and J lost 4 bases. The CDR3 loop spans 14 amino acids. Looked up from germline, CDR1 is SGDLS and CDR2 is YYNGEE. CDR3 protein: CASSGTGLPDTQYF. The CDR3 bases are TGTGCCAGCAGCGGGACAGGGCTGCCAGATACGCAGTATTTT.

This clone appeared a single time. The gene calls are TRBV5-1 and TRBJ2-2; 8 bases are a match to TRBD1. CDR3 length equals 15 residues. Germline V lookup: CDR1 SGHRS, CDR2 YFSETQ. V lost 6 bases, J lost 4 bases, and 8 bases stayed unmatched. CDR3 protein: CASIPDRVGTGELFF. CDR3 DNA: TGCGCCAGCATCCCGGACAGGGTGGGCACCGGGGAGCTGTTTTTT. Complete variable domain (other parts from reference TRBV5-1 and TRBJ2-2): KAGVTQTPRYLIKTRGQQVTLSCSPISGHRSVSWYQQTPGQGLQFLFEYFSETQRNKGNFPGRFSGRQFSNSRSEMNVSTLELGDSALYLCASIPDRVGTGELFFGEGSRLTVL.

The V and J genes are TRBV6-4 and TRBJ1-2, with 7 bases matching TRBD1. Per germline, CDR1 MRHNA and CDR2 SNTAGT. The V segment lost 8 bases and the J segment 3 bases; nucleotides outside the gene matches: 6. This CDR3 region has 13 residues. The CDR3 loop is CASPRQGYYGYTF. CDR3 in DNA: TGTGCCAGCCCTAGACAGGGTTACTATGGCTACACCTTC.

The rearrangement links TRBV19 to TRBJ1-2; the D gene is possibly TRBD1 (5 bases). CDR1 and CDR2 (germline): LNHDA, SQIVND (reference sequence). There are 13 residues in the CDR3. Here the CDR3 DNA reads TGTGCGGGGCGTCGGCAGGCTAACTATGGCTACACCTTC. It specifies CAGRRQANYGYTF.

This clone was seen only a few times. The chain links TRBV6-6 to TRBJ1-1; 10 bases line up with TRBD1. J was trimmed by 0 bases and V by 8 bases; bases with no gene match: 6. The germline CDR1 and CDR2 sequences are MNHNY and SVGAGI (reference sequence). The CDR3 is made up of 15 amino acids. The CDR3 DNA sequence: TGTGCCAGCGGAACGACAGGGGGCGTGAACACTGAAGCTTTCTTT. This encodes CASGTTGGVNTEAFF.

This chain links TRBV27 with TRBJ2-3; D is perhaps TRBD1 (6 bases). This CDR3 has 17 residues. V was pared by 2 bases and J by 0 bases, with 15 bases between. Germline assignment: CDR1 MNHEY and CDR2 SMNVEV (reference sequence). The CDR3 DNA is TGTGCCAGCAGTTTAACTGTTCAGGGGATTAGCACAGATACGCAGTATTTT. Its protein product is CASSLTVQGISTDTQYF.

The genes are TRBV5-6 and TRBJ2-1; D perhaps matches TRBD2 (5 bases). The germline V and J ends were trimmed by 6 bases and 7 bases, with 8 bases remaining between them. Germline loops: CDR1 SGHDT, CDR2 YYEEEE. The CDR3 consists of 11 residues. The CDR3 coding sequence is TGTGCCAGCATCAGGAGGAATGAGCAGTTCTTC. It codes for CASIRRNEQFF.

The chain carries TRBV7-9 and TRBJ2-7; TRBD1 matches at 7 bases. Per germline, CDR1 SEHNR and CDR2 FQNEAQ (reference sequence). The length of the CDR3 is 14 residues. Trimming took 5 bases from V and 5 from J; bases not matched to a gene: 9. CDR3 loop: CASSESHRGHEQYF. CDR3 bases: TGTGCCAGCAGCGAATCACACAGGGGCCACGAGCAGTACTTC. The whole variable domain, filled in from reference TRBV7-9 and TRBJ2-7, reads DTGVSQNPRHKITKRGQNVTFRCDPISEHNRLYWYRQTLGQGPEFLTYFQNEAQLEKSRLLSDRFSAERPKGSFSTLEIQRTEQGDSAMYLCASSESHRGHEQYFGPGTRLTVT.

This clone was seen more than once but under ten times. The rearrangement links TRBV27 to TRBJ1-6, with D maybe TRBD1 (5 bases). The CDR3 runs to 17 residues. Germline V CDR1 and CDR2: MNHEY, SMNVEV (reference sequence). Trimming took 6 bases from V and 9 from J, leaving 24 bases between them. In DNA form, the CDR3 reads TGTGCCAGCAGGGAGACAGCGCAGCAGCGTCCACGTTCACCCCTCCACTTT. This sequence encodes CASRETAQQRPRSPLHF.

This clone was seen more than once but under ten times. The chain combines TRBV27 with TRBJ1-1; possibly TRBD1 for D (6 bases). This CDR3 is built from 17 residues. Looked up from germline, CDR1 is MNHEY and CDR2 is SMNVEV (reference sequence). The V gene lost 1 base and the J gene lost 0 bases, with 15 bases spanning the gap. CDR3 in amino acids: CASSLLEGGAVNTEAFF. The CDR3 region has the DNA TGTGCCAGCAGTTTATTGGAAGGGGGGGCTGTGAACACTGAAGCTTTCTTT.

CDR3 protein: CASSTATGQGSEQYF. The CDR3 DNA reads as TGTGCCAGCTCAACAGCCACGGGACAGGGGTCCGAGCAGTACTTC. J is TRBJ2-5 and V is TRBV18; TRBD1 matches at 10 bases. The DNA matches TRBJ2-7 better at its end, which makes the J call doubtful. The CDR3 is made up of 15 amino acids. Germline CDR1 and CDR2: KGHSH and LQKENI.

The CDR3, as DNA: TGTGCCAGCAGTTCGGGAAGCTCGGAGGAGCTGTTTTTT. Protein: CASSSGSSEELFF. V is TRBV11-3 and J is TRBJ2-2, with D perhaps matching TRBD2 (5 bases). In germline, CDR1 is SGHNT, CDR2 YENEEA. This CDR3 region has 13 residues. V lost 6 bases to trimming and J lost 10 bases, with 15 bases between them.

The chain recombines TRBV2 with TRBJ1-6, with TRBD1 matching over 11 bases. Germline V gives CDR1 SNHLY, CDR2 FYNNEI. V was clipped by 7 bases and J by 8 bases; unmatched bases: 4. The length of the CDR3 is 14 residues. The CDR3 DNA reads as TGTGCCAGCACTGGGACAGGGGGTGATTCACCCCTCCACTTT. Protein: CASTGTGGDSPLHF.

The chain recombines TRBV6-5 with TRBJ1-2, with 9 bases matching TRBD1. J was trimmed by 3 bases and V by 5 bases; bases with no gene match: 4. The CDR3 runs to 14 residues. CDR1 and CDR2 from the germline V gene are MNHEY and SVGAGI. Here the CDR3 reads CASSRDREYYGYTF. DNA of the CDR3: TGTGCCAGCAGTCGGGACAGGGAGTACTATGGCTACACCTTC.

The gene calls are TRBV6-5 and TRBJ2-3, with D maybe TRBD1 (5 bases). Germline CDR1 is MNHEY and CDR2 is SVGAGI. V lost 7 bases and J 0 bases, leaving 14 bases between the germline ends. This CDR3 region has 15 residues. The CDR3 DNA reads as TGTGCCAGCACTGATAGGGGTCTTAGCACAGATACGCAGTATTTT. This gives the protein CASTDRGLSTDTQYF.

This chain links TRBV19 with TRBJ1-5, with D possibly matching TRBD1 (5 bases). CDR1 is LNHDA and CDR2 is SQIVND in the germline V gene (reference sequence). V was cut by 1 base and J by 2 bases, with 12 bases left in between. The CDR3 loop spans 16 amino acids. DNA of the CDR3: TGTGCCAGTAGTATAGTGGGCCCGGGGGGCAATCAGCCCCAGCATTTT. Amino acid sequence: CASSIVGPGGNQPQHF.

V usage is TRBV11-3 and J usage is TRBJ2-3; 9 positions agree with TRBD1. The CDR3 is 15 residues long. The V and J ends lost 5 bases and 2 bases, in that order; junction bases with no gene match: 5. Germline V gene sequence: CDR1 SGHNT, CDR2 YENEEA. Written as DNA, the CDR3 is TGTGCCAGCAGCCACGGACAGGGGAACACAGATACGCAGTATTTT. Translating it yields CASSHGQGNTDTQYF.

This chain links TRBV18 with TRBJ2-7; TRBD1 agrees at 11 bases. CDR1 and CDR2 from the germline V gene are KGHSH and LQKENI. Trimming removed 2 bases from V and 5 bases from J; junction bases left unmatched: 8. The CDR3 length is 16 residues. CDR3 DNA sequence: TGTGCCAGCTCACCATCGGGACAGGGGGTTACCAACGAGCAGTACTTC. It translates to CASSPSGQGVTNEQYF.